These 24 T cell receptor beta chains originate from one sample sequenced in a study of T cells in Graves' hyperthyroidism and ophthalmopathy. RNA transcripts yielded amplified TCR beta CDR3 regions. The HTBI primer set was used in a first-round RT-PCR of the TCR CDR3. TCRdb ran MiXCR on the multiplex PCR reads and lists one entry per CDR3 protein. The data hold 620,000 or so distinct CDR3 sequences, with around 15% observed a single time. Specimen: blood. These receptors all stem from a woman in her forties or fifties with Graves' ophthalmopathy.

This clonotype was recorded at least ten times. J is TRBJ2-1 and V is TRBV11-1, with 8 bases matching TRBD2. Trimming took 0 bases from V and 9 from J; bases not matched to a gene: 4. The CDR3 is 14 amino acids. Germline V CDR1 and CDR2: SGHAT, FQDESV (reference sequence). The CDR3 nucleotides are TGTGCCAGCAGCTTAGCGACGGGAGGGGGTGAGCAGTTCTTC. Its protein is CASSLATGGGEQFF.

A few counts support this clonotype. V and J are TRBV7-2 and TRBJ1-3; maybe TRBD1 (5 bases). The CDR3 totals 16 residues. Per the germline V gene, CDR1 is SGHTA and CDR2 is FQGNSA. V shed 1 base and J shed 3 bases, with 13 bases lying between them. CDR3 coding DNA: TGTGCCAGCAGCTTAGGTGGTGGCAGGGTTGGAAACACCATATATTTT. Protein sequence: CASSLGGGRVGNTIYF.

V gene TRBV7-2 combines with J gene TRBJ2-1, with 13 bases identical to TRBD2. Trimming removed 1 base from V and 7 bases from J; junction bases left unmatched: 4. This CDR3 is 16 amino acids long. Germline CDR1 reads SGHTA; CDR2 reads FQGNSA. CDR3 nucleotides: TGTGCCAGCAGCTTAGTACTAGCGGGAGGGGGGAATGAGCAGTTCTTC. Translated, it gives CASSLVLAGGGNEQFF.

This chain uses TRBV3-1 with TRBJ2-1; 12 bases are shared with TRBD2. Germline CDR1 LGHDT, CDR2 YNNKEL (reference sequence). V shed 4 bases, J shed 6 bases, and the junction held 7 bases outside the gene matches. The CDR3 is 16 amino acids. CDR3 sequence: CASSLTSGSLSNEQFF. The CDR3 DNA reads TGTGCCAGCAGCCTGACTAGCGGGAGCCTCTCCAATGAGCAGTTCTTC.

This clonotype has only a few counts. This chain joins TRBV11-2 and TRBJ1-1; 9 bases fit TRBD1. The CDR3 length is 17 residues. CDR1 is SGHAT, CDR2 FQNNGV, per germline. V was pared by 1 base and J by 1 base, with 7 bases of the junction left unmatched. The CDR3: CASSLGHRTGANTEAFF. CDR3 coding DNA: TGTGCCAGCAGCTTAGGACACCGGACAGGGGCGAACACTGAAGCTTTCTTT.

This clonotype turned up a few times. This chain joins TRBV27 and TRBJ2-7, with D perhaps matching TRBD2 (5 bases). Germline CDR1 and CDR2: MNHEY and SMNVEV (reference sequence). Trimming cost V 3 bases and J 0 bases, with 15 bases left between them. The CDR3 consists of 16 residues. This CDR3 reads CASSLLPEGSSYEQYF. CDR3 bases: TGTGCCAGCAGTTTGCTCCCGGAAGGGAGCTCCTACGAGCAGTACTTC.

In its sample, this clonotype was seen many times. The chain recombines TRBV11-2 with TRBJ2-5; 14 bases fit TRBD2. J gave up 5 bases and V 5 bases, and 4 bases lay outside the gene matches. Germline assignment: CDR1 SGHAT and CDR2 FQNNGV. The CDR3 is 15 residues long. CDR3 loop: CASSAGTSGSETQYF. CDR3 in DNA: TGTGCCAGCAGCGCCGGGACTAGCGGGAGCGAGACCCAGTACTTC.

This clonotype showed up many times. DNA of the CDR3: TGTGCCAGCAGCGTAGAAGGGATTACCGGGGAGCTGTTTTTT. It encodes CASSVEGITGELFF. The J gene is TRBJ2-2, the V gene TRBV9; D unresolved. Per the germline V gene, CDR1 is SGDLS and CDR2 is YYNGEE. This CDR3 is 14 amino acids long. Trimming took 0 bases from V and 5 from J, leaving 8 bases between them.

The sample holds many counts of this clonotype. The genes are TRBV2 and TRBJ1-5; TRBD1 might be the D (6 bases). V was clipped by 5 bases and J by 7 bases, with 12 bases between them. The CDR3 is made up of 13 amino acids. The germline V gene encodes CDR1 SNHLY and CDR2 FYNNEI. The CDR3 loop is CASSHRVLQPQHF. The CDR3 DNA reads TGTGCCAGCAGTCACAGGGTTTTGCAGCCCCAGCATTTT.

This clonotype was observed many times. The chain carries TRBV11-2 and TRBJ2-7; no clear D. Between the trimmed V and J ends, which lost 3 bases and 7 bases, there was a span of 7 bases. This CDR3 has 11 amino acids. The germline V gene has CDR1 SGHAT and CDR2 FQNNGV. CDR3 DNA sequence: TGTGCCAGCAGCTTCGTTGCGGAGCAGTACTTC. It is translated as CASSFVAEQYF.

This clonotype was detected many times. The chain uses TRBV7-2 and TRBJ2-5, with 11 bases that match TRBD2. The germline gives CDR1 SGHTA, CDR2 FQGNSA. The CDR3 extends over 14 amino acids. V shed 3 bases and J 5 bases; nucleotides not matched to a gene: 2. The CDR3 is CASSFRLAGETQYF. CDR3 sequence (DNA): TGTGCCAGCAGCTTCCGACTAGCGGGGGAGACCCAGTACTTC.

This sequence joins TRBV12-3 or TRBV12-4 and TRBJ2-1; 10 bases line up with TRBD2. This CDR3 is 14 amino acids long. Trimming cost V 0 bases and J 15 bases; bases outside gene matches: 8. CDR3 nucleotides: TGTGCCAGCAGTTTAGCGCTAGTCGGGACTAGCGTGTTCTTC. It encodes CASSLALVGTSVFF.

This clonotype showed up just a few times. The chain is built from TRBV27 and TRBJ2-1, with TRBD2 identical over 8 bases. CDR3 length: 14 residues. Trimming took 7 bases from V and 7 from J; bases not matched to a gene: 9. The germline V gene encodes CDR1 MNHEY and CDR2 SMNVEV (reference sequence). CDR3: CASNKAGVDNEQFF. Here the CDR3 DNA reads TGTGCCAGCAACAAAGCGGGAGTAGATAATGAGCAGTTCTTC.

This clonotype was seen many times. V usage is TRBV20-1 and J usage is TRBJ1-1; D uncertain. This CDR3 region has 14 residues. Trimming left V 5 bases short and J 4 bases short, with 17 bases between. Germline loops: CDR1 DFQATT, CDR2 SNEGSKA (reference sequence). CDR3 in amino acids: CSAANPLSSTEAFF. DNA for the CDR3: TGCAGTGCTGCTAATCCCCTCAGTAGCACTGAAGCTTTCTTT.

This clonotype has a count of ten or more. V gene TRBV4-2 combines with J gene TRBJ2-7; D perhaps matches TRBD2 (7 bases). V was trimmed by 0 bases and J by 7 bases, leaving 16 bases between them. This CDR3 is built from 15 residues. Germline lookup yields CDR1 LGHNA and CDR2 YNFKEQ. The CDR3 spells CASSQDPRGAGEQYF. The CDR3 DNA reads TGTGCCAGCAGCCAAGATCCTCGGGGGGCTGGGGAGCAGTACTTC.

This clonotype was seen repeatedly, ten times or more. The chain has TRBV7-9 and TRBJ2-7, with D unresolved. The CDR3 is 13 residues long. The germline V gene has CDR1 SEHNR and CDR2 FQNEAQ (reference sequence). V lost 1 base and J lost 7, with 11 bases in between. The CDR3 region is CASSLGYLGEQYF. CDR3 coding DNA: TGTGCCAGCAGCTTAGGATATTTGGGGGAGCAGTACTTC.

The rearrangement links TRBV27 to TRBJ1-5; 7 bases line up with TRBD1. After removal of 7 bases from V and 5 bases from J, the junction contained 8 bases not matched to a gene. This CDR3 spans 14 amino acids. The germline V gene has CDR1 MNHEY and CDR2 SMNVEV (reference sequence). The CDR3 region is CASKLQGRDQPQHF. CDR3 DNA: TGTGCCAGCAAACTACAGGGGAGGGATCAGCCCCAGCATTTT.

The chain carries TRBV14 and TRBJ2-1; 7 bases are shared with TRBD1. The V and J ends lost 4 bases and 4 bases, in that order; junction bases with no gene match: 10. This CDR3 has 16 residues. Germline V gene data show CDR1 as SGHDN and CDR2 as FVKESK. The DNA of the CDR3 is TGTGCCAGCAGCCTCCGACAGGGAAATGGGTACAATGAGCAGTTCTTC. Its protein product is CASSLRQGNGYNEQFF.

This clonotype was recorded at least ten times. CDR3 bases: TGTGCCAGCAGTGAATCGGCGGGGAGCTCCTACGAGCAGTACTTC. Encoded protein: CASSESAGSSYEQYF. J is TRBJ2-7 and V is TRBV6-1, with a tentative D call TRBD2 (6 bases). Per germline, CDR1 MNHNS and CDR2 SASEGT. V was clipped by 2 bases and J by 0 bases, with 11 bases between them. The CDR3 has 15 amino acids.

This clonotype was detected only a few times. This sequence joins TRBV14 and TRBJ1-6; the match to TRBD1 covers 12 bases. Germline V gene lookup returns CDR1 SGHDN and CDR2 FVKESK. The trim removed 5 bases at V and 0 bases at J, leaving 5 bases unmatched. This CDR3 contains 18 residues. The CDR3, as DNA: TGTGCCAGCAGCTCGGGACAGGGGGCTGCCTCCTATAATTCACCCCTCCACTTT. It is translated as CASSSGQGAASYNSPLHF.

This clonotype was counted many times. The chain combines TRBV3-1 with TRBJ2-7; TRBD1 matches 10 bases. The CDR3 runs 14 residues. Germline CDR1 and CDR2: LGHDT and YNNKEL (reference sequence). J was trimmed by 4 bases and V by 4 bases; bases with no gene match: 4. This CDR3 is CASSPRDRGYEQYF. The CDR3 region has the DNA TGTGCCAGCAGCCCCCGGGACAGGGGTTACGAGCAGTACTTC.

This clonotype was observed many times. The CDR3: CASSWNSPLHF. CDR3 sequence (DNA): TGTGCCAGCAGCTGGAATTCACCCCTCCACTTT. The chain has TRBV7-8 and TRBJ1-6; D uncertain. This CDR3 contains 11 residues. The ends were cut back, 4 bases at V and 7 bases at J, with 2 bases in the middle. In germline, CDR1 is SGHVS, CDR2 FQNEAQ. Full variable domain (outside the CDR3, taken from reference TRBV7-8 and TRBJ1-6): GAGVSQSPRYKVAKRGQDVALRCDPISGHVSLFWYQQALGQGPEFLTYFQNEAQLDKSGLPSDRFFAERPEGSVSTLKIQRTQQEDSAVYLCASSWNSPLHFGNGTRLTVT.

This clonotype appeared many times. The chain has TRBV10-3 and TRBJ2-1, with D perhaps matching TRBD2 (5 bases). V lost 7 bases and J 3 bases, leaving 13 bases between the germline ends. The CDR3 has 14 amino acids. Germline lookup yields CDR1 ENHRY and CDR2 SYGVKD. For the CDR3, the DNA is TGTGCCATCACCCCGGGCGGGCTCTACAATGAGCAGTTCTTC. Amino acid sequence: CAITPGGLYNEQFF.

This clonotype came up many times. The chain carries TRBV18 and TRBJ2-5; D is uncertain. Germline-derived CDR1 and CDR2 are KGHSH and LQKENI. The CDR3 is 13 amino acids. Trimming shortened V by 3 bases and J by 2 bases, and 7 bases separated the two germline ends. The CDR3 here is CASSPGRQETQYF. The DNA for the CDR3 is TGTGCCAGCTCACCGGGCAGACAAGAGACCCAGTACTTC.